One sample yielded the 31 T cell receptor beta chains listed below, sequenced in a study of OX40 agonist ivuxolimab in advanced cancers. TCRdb's copy holds only in-frame clones and misses some; the assay was immunoSEQ multiplex PCR. Of roughly 80,000 clones in the sample, roughly 84% were seen once. Here the sequenced sample was CD4+ or CD8+ T cells sorted from blood, taken in a trial of the OX40 agonist ivuxolimab. The source of these receptors is an adult with an advanced solid tumor such as melanoma, head and neck, liver or kidney cancer.

This rearrangement joins TRBV10-3 to TRBJ2-7; D perhaps matches TRBD1 (6 bases). This CDR3 spans 16 amino acids. V lost 0 bases and J lost 2, with 14 bases in between. The germline V gene has CDR1 ENHRY and CDR2 SYGVKD. CDR3 amino acids: CAISESKTGKTYEQYF. Written as DNA, the CDR3 is TGTGCCATCAGTGAGTCGAAAACAGGGAAGACCTACGAGCAGTACTTC.

This clone is a singleton in its sample. The chain joins TRBV5-4 to TRBJ2-2; TRBD2 aligns across 7 bases. The length of the CDR3 is 15 residues. Germline CDR1 reads SGHNT; CDR2 reads YYREEE (reference sequence). The V gene end was trimmed by 1 base and the J gene end by 6 bases; junction bases not matched to a gene: 6. The CDR3 is CASSLWEGGAGELFF. For the CDR3, the DNA is TGTGCCAGCAGCTTGTGGGAGGGCGGGGCCGGGGAGCTGTTTTTT.

The J gene is TRBJ2-5, the V gene TRBV7-2; TRBD1 might be the D (5 bases). The closer fit of TRBJ2-7 to the DNA end suggests the J call may be wrong. CDR3 length: 14 amino acids. Germline CDR1 is SGHTA and CDR2 is FQGNSA. CDR3 coding DNA: TGTGCCAGCAGCTATTGGACACCTCCCTACGAGCAGTACTTC. Translation gives CASSYWTPPYEQYF.

This chain uses TRBV28 with TRBJ1-2, with 7 bases matching TRBD1. Looked up from germline, CDR1 is MDHEN and CDR2 is SYDVKM. V trimming: 6 bases; J trimming: 7 bases; junction bases outside the gene matches: 8. The CDR3 runs 13 residues. The CDR3 DNA sequence: TGTGCCAGCAGCCATGGCACAGGGGTTGGCTACACCTTC. This encodes CASSHGTGVGYTF.

This clone has a single count. CDR3 amino acids: CASRPRGVDTGELFF. DNA for the CDR3: TGTGCCAGCAGGCCCAGGGGAGTGGACACCGGGGAGCTGTTTTTT. The V and J genes are TRBV11-3 and TRBJ2-2; maybe TRBD1 (6 bases). CDR3 size: 15 residues. The germline CDR1 and CDR2 sequences are SGHNT and YENEEA. The V and J ends lost 6 bases and 3 bases respectively, with 14 bases between them.

The sample holds a few counts of this clone. This chain links TRBV2 with TRBJ1-2, with 8 bases matching TRBD1. The V segment lost 7 bases and the J segment 3 bases; nucleotides outside the gene matches: 1. The germline gives CDR1 SNHLY, CDR2 FYNNEI. This CDR3 has 12 residues. CDR3 loop: CASMDRDYGYTF. CDR3 nucleotide sequence: TGTGCCAGCATGGACAGGGACTATGGCTACACCTTC.

The rearrangement joins TRBV19 to TRBJ2-7; 7 bases agree with TRBD1. Germline CDR1 LNHDA, CDR2 SQIVND (reference sequence). After removal of 2 bases from V and 2 bases from J, the junction contained 6 bases not matched to a gene. This CDR3 has 15 residues. The CDR3 nucleotides read TGTGCCAGTAGTATATCTCACGGGACAGCCTACGAGCAGTACTTC. Amino acid sequence: CASSISHGTAYEQYF. Full variable domain (rest looked up from reference TRBV19 and TRBJ2-7): DGGITQSPKYLFRKEGQNVTLSCEQNLNHDAMYWYRQDPGQGLRLIYYSQIVNDFQKGDIAEGYSVSREKKESFPLTVTSAQKNPTAFYLCASSISHGTAYEQYFGPGTRLTVT.

V gene TRBV7-9 combines with J gene TRBJ2-7; no clear D gene. Germline lookup yields CDR1 SEHNR and CDR2 FQNEAQ (reference sequence). V was shortened by 6 bases and J by 1 base, with 4 bases between the two germline ends. CDR3 length: 11 residues. The CDR3 coding sequence is TGTGCCAGCAGGGGATCCTACGAGCAGTACTTC. This encodes CASRGSYEQYF.

For this clone: Other DNA sequences in this sample translate to the same CDR3. The chain couples TRBV5-6 to TRBJ2-7; D might be TRBD1 or TRBD2, each matching 5 bases. Trimming shortened V by 3 bases and J by 2 bases, and 9 bases separated the two germline ends. CDR3 size: 13 residues. In germline, CDR1 is SGHDT, CDR2 YYEEEE. The CDR3 DNA reads as TGTGCCAGCAGCTGGGGACGGACCTACGAGCAGTACTTC. It translates to CASSWGRTYEQYF.

The rearrangement joins TRBV7-3 to TRBJ2-6, with D unclear. Germline-derived CDR1 and CDR2 are SGHTA and FQGTGA. The V end was cut by 2 bases, the J end by 0 bases, with 2 bases between. The CDR3 is made up of 14 amino acids. The CDR3 spells CASSLDSGANVLTF. For the CDR3, the DNA is TGTGCCAGCAGCTTAGACTCTGGGGCCAACGTCCTGACTTTC.

CDR3 nucleotide sequence: TGTGCCAGCAGCGTAACAGGGGCTGAGGCACATGAGCAGTTCTTC. Its translation: CASSVTGAEAHEQFF. The chain is built from TRBV9 and TRBJ2-1; 7 nucleotides agree with TRBD1. CDR1 and CDR2 from the germline V gene are SGDLS and YYNGEE. Losses at the gene ends were 1 base for V and 8 bases for J; bases not matched to a gene: 9. CDR3 length equals 15 residues.

This chain links TRBV6-5 with TRBJ1-5; perhaps TRBD1 as D (6 bases). Germline V lookup: CDR1 MNHEY, CDR2 SVGAGI. CDR3 size: 14 residues. V lost 2 bases, J lost 7 bases, and 12 bases lay in between. This chain's CDR3 is CASSYGGGEQPQHF. DNA of the CDR3: TGTGCCAGCAGTTACGGCGGGGGCGAACAGCCCCAGCATTTT.

V and J are TRBV9 and TRBJ2-1, with D tentatively TRBD1 (6 bases). V shed 3 bases and J shed 2 bases, with 12 bases lying between them. The CDR3 contains 15 residues. CDR1 is SGDLS and CDR2 is YYNGEE in the germline V gene. CDR3 region: CASSAGTPAYNEQFF. Written as DNA, the CDR3 is TGTGCCAGCAGCGCGGGGACACCCGCCTACAATGAGCAGTTCTTC.

The genes are TRBV30 and TRBJ2-2; D may match TRBD1 or TRBD2 (5 bases each). The germline V gene encodes CDR1 GTSNPN and CDR2 SVGIG (reference sequence). The V end lost 7 bases, the J end lost 0 bases, and 12 bases lay between the germline ends. The CDR3 is 14 amino acids. The DNA for the CDR3 is TGTGCCTTTCCGGGGCATTCGAACACCGGGGAGCTGTTTTTT. It encodes CAFPGHSNTGELFF.

This clone showed up many times. The CDR3 loop reads CSVKTGAGGYTF. In nucleotides, the CDR3 is TGCAGCGTAAAGACAGGGGCTGGGGGCTACACCTTC. The chain carries TRBV29-1 and TRBJ1-2; TRBD1 aligns across 8 bases. After removal of 6 bases from V and 8 bases from J, the junction contained 8 bases not matched to a gene. The CDR3 spans 12 residues. The germline V gene has CDR1 SQVTM and CDR2 ANQGSEA.

The chain joins TRBV7-9 to TRBJ2-1; TRBD2 is a possible D gene (5 bases). Germline CDR1 and CDR2: SEHNR and FQNEAQ (reference sequence). With 4 bases removed from V and 0 bases from J, the gap between germline ends came to 10 bases. The CDR3 is 15 residues long. The CDR3 protein is CASSSKGSSYNEQFF. In DNA, the CDR3 is TGTGCCAGCAGCTCTAAAGGGAGCTCCTACAATGAGCAGTTCTTC.

This chain joins TRBV7-9 and TRBJ2-1, with D tentatively TRBD1 (6 bases). The germline gives CDR1 SEHNR, CDR2 FQNEAQ (reference sequence). V was clipped by 5 bases and J by 9 bases, with 11 bases between them. CDR3 size: 12 residues. For the CDR3, the DNA is TGTGCCAGCAGCACACAGGGTTTTGAGCAGTTCTTC. This encodes CASSTQGFEQFF.

V is TRBV11-3 and J is TRBJ1-1, with TRBD1 as a possible D gene (5 bases). Germline CDR1 SGHNT, CDR2 YENEEA. The V end was cut by 4 bases, the J end by 6 bases, with 9 bases between. This CDR3 has 12 amino acids. CDR3 region: CASSSEGPEAFF. The DNA for the CDR3 is TGTGCCAGCAGCTCCGAGGGACCTGAAGCTTTCTTT. Full variable domain (outside the CDR3, taken from reference TRBV11-3 and TRBJ1-1): EAGVVQSPRYKIIEKKQPVAFWCNPISGHNTLYWYLQNLGQGPELLIRYENEEAVDDSQLPKDRFSAERLKGVDSTLKIQPAELGDSAVYLCASSSEGPEAFFGQGTRLTVV.

This clone came up a few times. The DNA of the CDR3 is TGTGCCAGCAGGCCGAGGTCGGCTAGTAACAATGAGCAGTTCTTC. This sequence encodes CASRPRSASNNEQFF. The chain has TRBV2 and TRBJ2-1; D remains ambiguous. Germline V gene data show CDR1 as SNHLY and CDR2 as FYNNEI. This CDR3 region has 15 residues. V was shortened by 6 bases and J by 5 bases, with 17 bases between the two germline ends.

This clone was counted only a few times. V and J are TRBV4-1 and TRBJ2-7; D is perhaps TRBD1 or TRBD2 (6 bases each). Looked up from germline, CDR1 is MGHRA and CDR2 is YSYEKL. V shed 3 bases and J shed 0 bases, with 15 bases lying between them. The CDR3 has 16 amino acids. CDR3 sequence reads: CASSHAWGASSYEQYF. As DNA, the CDR3 is TGCGCCAGCAGCCATGCATGGGGGGCGAGCTCCTACGAGCAGTACTTC.

The chain combines TRBV9 with TRBJ2-1; TRBD2 agrees at 10 bases. Trimming at V came to 4 bases and at J to 4 bases, leaving 5 bases not matched to a gene. The CDR3 length is 15 residues. Germline V gene lookup returns CDR1 SGDLS and CDR2 YYNGEE. The CDR3 region is CASSILAGAYNEQFF. In nucleotides, the CDR3 is TGTGCCAGCAGCATTCTAGCGGGGGCGTACAATGAGCAGTTCTTC.

In the case of this clone: A far larger clone lies a single base away; this is likely a read error. This same CDR3 is encoded by further DNA sequences in the sample. This rearrangement joins TRBV4-2 to TRBJ1-5, with a weak D call TRBD1 (6 bases). This CDR3 is built from 15 residues. CDR1 is LGHNA, CDR2 YNFKEQ, per germline. The V end was cut by 5 bases, the J end by 0 bases, with 11 bases between. The CDR3 is CASSVQGYSNQPQHF. CDR3 nucleotide sequence: TGTGCCAGCAGCGTACAGGGCTATAGCAATCAGCCCCAGCATTTT.

The chain recombines TRBV19 with TRBJ1-1; no clear D gene. The germline V gene encodes CDR1 LNHDA and CDR2 SQIVND (reference sequence). CDR3 length equals 15 residues. Deletions cut 9 bases from V and 4 bases from J, with 21 bases between. The CDR3 DNA reads as TGTGCCAGCCTGGATGGGCAAAGTCGCGGCACTGAAGCTTTCTTT. It translates to CASLDGQSRGTEAFF.

This sequence joins TRBV18 and TRBJ2-2; 9 nucleotides match TRBD1. The junction had 13 bases not matched to a gene; V was cut back by 4 bases and J by 7 bases. The CDR3 spans 17 residues. CDR1 KGHSH and CDR2 LQKENI come from the germline V gene. DNA of the CDR3: TGTGCCAGCTCACGTTACCGGGACAGGGATATTAACGGGGAGCTGTTTTTT. Residues: CASSRYRDRDINGELFF. Complete variable domain (other parts from reference TRBV18 and TRBJ2-2): NAGVMQNPRHLVRRRGQEARLRCSPMKGHSHVYWYRQLPEEGLKFMVYLQKENIIDESGMPKERFSAEFPKEGPSILRIQQVVRGDSAAYFCASSRYRDRDINGELFFGEGSRLTVL.

The chain combines TRBV11-2 with TRBJ2-7; D not certain. The V end was cut by 1 base, the J end by 4 bases, with 8 bases between. The CDR3 is made up of 13 amino acids. In germline, CDR1 is SGHAT, CDR2 FQNNGV. The CDR3 coding sequence is TGTGCCAGCAGCTTAGTATTCGGGTACGAGCAGTACTTC. This sequence encodes CASSLVFGYEQYF.

The chain couples TRBV7-2 to TRBJ2-1; 7 positions match TRBD1. The germline CDR1 and CDR2 sequences are SGHTA and FQGNSA. The CDR3 runs to 15 residues. The junction had 7 bases not matched to a gene; V was cut back by 4 bases and J by 4 bases. The CDR3 region has the DNA TGTGCCAGCAGCTATAACAGGGGTGGATACAATGAGCAGTTCTTC. Translating it yields CASSYNRGGYNEQFF.

As DNA, the CDR3 is TGTGCCAGCAAGACAGGGACCGGCACAGATACGCAGTATTTT. It specifies CASKTGTGTDTQYF. The V gene is TRBV25-1, the J gene TRBJ2-3; 7 bases align to TRBD1. After removal of 7 bases from V and 1 base from J, the junction contained 5 bases not matched to a gene. Germline CDR1 reads MGHDK; CDR2 reads SYGVNS. The length of the CDR3 is 14 residues.

As regards this clone: A junction end diverges from the germline sequence, so it may reflect a read error. The chain links TRBV6-1 to TRBJ1-2, with D hard to call. The CDR3 runs 16 residues. Germline CDR1 is MNHNS and CDR2 is SASEGT. The CDR3 is CAISEPKGGPGYGYTF. In nucleotides, the CDR3 is TGTGCCATCAGTGAGCCAAAGGGCGGTCCGGGCTATGGCTACACCTTC.

As DNA, the CDR3 is TGTGCCAGCAGCTTCCCCGCTAGCGGGAGCTCCTACAATGAGCAGTTCTTC. It encodes CASSFPASGSSYNEQFF. The rearrangement links TRBV7-9 to TRBJ2-1; 10 bases align to TRBD2. V shed 3 bases, J shed 0 bases, and the junction held 5 bases outside the gene matches. Germline CDR1 is SEHNR and CDR2 is FQNEAQ (reference sequence). CDR3 size: 17 residues.

The chain combines TRBV5-4 with TRBJ2-3, with a weak D call TRBD1 (6 bases). The CDR3 spans 16 residues. Per germline, CDR1 SGHNT and CDR2 YYREEE (reference sequence). V was pared by 4 bases and J by 8 bases, with 23 bases between. The CDR3 protein is CASSIQGTWGTRTQYF. Written as DNA, the CDR3 is TGTGCCAGCAGCATCCAGGGGACCTGGGGAACGCGTACGCAGTATTTT. Full variable domain (remainder filled in from reference TRBV5-4 and TRBJ2-3): ETGVTQSPTHLIKTRGQQVTLRCSSQSGHNTVSWYQQALGQGPQFIFQYYREEENGRGNFPPRFSGLQFPNYSSELNVNALELDDSALYLCASSIQGTWGTRTQYFGPGTRLTVL.

This chain connects TRBV7-2 to TRBJ1-2; D remains unclear. The germline gives CDR1 SGHTA, CDR2 FQGNSA. The CDR3 has 12 amino acids. Trimming cost V 5 bases and J 4 bases, with 8 bases left between them. CDR3 sequence: CASSPDGYGYTF. The CDR3 region has the DNA TGTGCCAGCAGCCCCGACGGCTATGGCTACACCTTC.